This is a list of T cell receptor beta chains from one sample in a study of cytotoxic CD8 clonotypes in ibrutinib-treated CLL. The data were produced by immunoSEQ multiplex PCR, yet TCRdb's version contains in-frame clones alone and is incomplete. The sample has under 200,000 clones; less than 85% are singletons. Sequencing used PBMCs, obtained after 24 months of ibrutinib treatment. These receptors came from a human donor with chronic lymphocytic leukemia. Both conserved end residues are part of each CDR3. D genes are given only for firm matches. Part of the rows lack a size; the others show once, few, many or a class for expanded clones.

clone size,D gene,V gene,CDR3 length,J gene,CDR3 protein,CDR3 DNA
NA,NA,TRBV28,15,TRBJ1-4,CASSLHLGSHEKLFF,TGTGCCAGCAGTTTACACCTCGGTAGCCATGAAAAACTGTTTTTT
NA,NA,TRBV15,15,TRBJ1-2,CATSRGTATNYGYTF,TGTGCCACCAGTAGGGGGACGGCCACTAACTATGGCTACACCTTC
NA,NA,TRBV20-1,11,TRBJ2-7,CSALPPVEQYF,TGCAGTGCTCTCCCACCGGTCGAGCAGTACTTC
once,NA,TRBV7-5,16,TRBJ1-5,CARSLGGRGPGQPQHF,TGTGCCAGAAGCTTAGGCGGCAGGGGGCCGGGTCAGCCCCAGCATTTT
NA,NA,TRBV11-2,11,TRBJ2-3,CASSLADTQYF,TGTGCCAGCAGCTTAGCTGATACGCAGTATTTT
once,NA,TRBV2,14,TRBJ1-5,CASSEGGVTQPQHF,TGTGCCAGCAGTGAGGGTGGGGTTACTCAGCCCCAGCATTTT
NA,NA,TRBV6-1,13,TRBJ1-2,CASSEEGGFGYTF,TGTGCCAGCAGTGAAGAGGGAGGGTTCGGCTACACCTTC
NA,TRBD2,TRBV27,17,TRBJ2-4,CASSPLGLASAKNIQYF,TGTGCCAGCAGTCCACTAGGACTAGCCTCAGCCAAAAACATTCAGTACTTC
NA,TRBD1,TRBV28,16,TRBJ1-2,CASSLGARGRFYGYTF,TGTGCCAGCAGTTTAGGGGCCAGGGGGCGATTTTATGGCTACACCTTC
NA,NA,TRBV5-1,13,TRBJ2-5,CASSPGTRETQYF,TGCGCCAGCAGCCCCGGGACCCGAGAGACCCAGTACTTC
NA,NA,TRBV30,15,TRBJ2-6,CAWSTGFSGANVLTF,TGTGCCTGGAGTACGGGATTCTCTGGGGCCAACGTCCTGACTTTC
NA,NA,TRBV12-5,16,TRBJ2-1,CASGLFRGSSYNEQFF,TGTGCTAGTGGTTTGTTTCGGGGGAGCTCCTACAATGAGCAGTTCTTC
NA,NA,TRBV7-2,11,TRBJ2-7,CASSEHYEQYF,TGTGCCAGCAGCGAACACTACGAGCAGTACTTC
few,NA,TRBV9,14,TRBJ2-2,CASSVLANTGELFF,TGTGCCAGCAGCGTGCTAGCGAACACCGGGGAGCTGTTTTTT
NA,NA,TRBV9,15,TRBJ1-1,CASSVVNVGPTEAFF,TGTGCCAGCAGCGTAGTTAATGTAGGGCCCACTGAAGCTTTCTTT
NA,TRBD1,TRBV7-8,18,TRBJ2-3,CASSFRDRGRGSTDTQYF,TGTGCCAGCAGCTTCCGGGACAGGGGAAGGGGTAGCACAGATACGCAGTATTTT
NA,NA,TRBV9,18,TRBJ2-1,CASSVAPGAGGRENEQFF,TGTGCCAGCAGCGTAGCCCCGGGAGCCGGCGGTAGGGAGAATGAGCAGTTCTTC
NA,NA,TRBV5-1,15,TRBJ2-7,CASSFRLQGGHEQYF,TGCGCCAGCAGCTTTAGGTTACAGGGCGGCCACGAGCAGTACTTC
few,NA,TRBV27,11,TRBJ2-7,CASSWANEQYF,TGTGCCAGCAGTTGGGCTAACGAGCAGTACTTC
NA,NA,TRBV28,14,TRBJ2-1,CASSLPRSGNEQFF,TGTGCCAGCAGTCTACCCCGTTCAGGCAATGAGCAGTTCTTC
NA,NA,TRBV5-1,15,TRBJ1-2,CASSFSGGAFYGYTF,TGCGCCAGCAGCTTTTCCGGGGGCGCTTTCTATGGCTACACCTTC
NA,NA,TRBV1,17,TRBJ1-2,CTSSQDYPPPGNYGYTF,TGCACCAGCAGCCAAGATTACCCCCCCCCAGGGAACTATGGCTACACCTTC
NA,NA,TRBV28,14,TRBJ1-5,CASTLTRGNQPQHF,TGTGCCAGCACCTTAACTAGGGGTAACCAGCCCCAGCATTTT
NA,NA,TRBV4-1,18,TRBJ2-2,CASSQDGPAIANTGELFF,TGCGCCAGCAGCCAAGATGGTCCCGCAATCGCGAACACCGGGGAGCTGTTTTTT
NA,NA,TRBV9,14,TRBJ2-3,CASSAGTHTDTQYF,TGTGCCAGCAGCGCCGGGACCCACACAGATACGCAGTATTTT
NA,NA,TRBV29-1,12,TRBJ1-1,CSVVEGRSEAFF,TGCAGCGTTGTGGAGGGGCGCTCTGAAGCTTTCTTT
NA,NA,TRBV6-5,13,TRBJ1-2,CASSYRENYGYTF,TGTGCCAGCAGTTATAGGGAAAACTATGGCTACACCTTC
once,NA,TRBV6-1,14,TRBJ2-3,CASRDERRRDTQYF,TGTGCCAGCAGGGATGAGCGGAGACGGGATACGCAGTATTTT
NA,TRBD2,TRBV15,16,TRBJ2-4,CATGGRRLAGAHIQYF,TGTGCCACCGGGGGGCGTAGGCTAGCGGGAGCTCACATTCAGTACTTC
NA,TRBD1,TRBV7-8,15,TRBJ1-1,CASSFRDRDPTEAFF,TGTGCCAGCAGCTTTCGGGACAGGGATCCAACTGAAGCTTTCTTT
NA,NA,TRBV7-8,14,TRBJ1-6,CASSFYGNNSPLHF,TGTGCCAGCAGCTTTTACGGGAATAATTCACCCCTCCACTTT